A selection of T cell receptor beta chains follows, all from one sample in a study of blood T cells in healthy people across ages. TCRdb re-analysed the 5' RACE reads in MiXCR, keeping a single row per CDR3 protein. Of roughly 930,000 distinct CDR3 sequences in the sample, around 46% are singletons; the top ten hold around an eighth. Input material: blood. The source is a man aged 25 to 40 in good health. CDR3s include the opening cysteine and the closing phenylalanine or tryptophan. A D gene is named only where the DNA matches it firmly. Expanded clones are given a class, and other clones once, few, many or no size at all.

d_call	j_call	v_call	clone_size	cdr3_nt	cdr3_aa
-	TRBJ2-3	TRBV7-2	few	TGTGCCAGCAGCCAAGAGGGCTTCAGGGGCACAGATACGCAGTATTTT	CASSQEGFRGTDTQYF
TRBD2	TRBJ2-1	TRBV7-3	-	TGTGCCAGCAGCTCCCCGGGACTAGCGGCCTACAATGAGCAGTTCTTC	CASSSPGLAAYNEQFF
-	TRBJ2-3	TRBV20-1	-	TGCAGTGCTAGAGCTGGGGGGTTGGGCGGATACACAGATACGCAGTATTTT	CSARAGGLGGYTDTQYF
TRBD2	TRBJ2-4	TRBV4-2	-	TGTGCCAGCAGCCAAGTTTCCGCGGGGGTCGGGTACATTCAGTACTTC	CASSQVSAGVGYIQYF
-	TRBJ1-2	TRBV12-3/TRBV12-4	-	TGTGCCAGCAGTGTATCAAGGGGCAATGGCTACACCTTC	CASSVSRGNGYTF
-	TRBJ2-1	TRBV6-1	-	TGTGCCAGCAGTGCCGGGCCCGTCAATGAGCAGTTCTTC	CASSAGPVNEQFF
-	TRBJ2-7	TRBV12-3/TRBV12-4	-	TGTGCCAGCAGTCCTAGACTGAGATACGAGCAGTACTTC	CASSPRLRYEQYF
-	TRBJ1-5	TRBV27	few	TGTGCCAGCAGTTTAAATCAGGGGATGGGTCAGCCCCAGCATTTT	CASSLNQGMGQPQHF
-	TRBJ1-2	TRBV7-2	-	TGTGCCAGCAGCTTAGATGGCCGCTCCTATGGCTACACCTTC	CASSLDGRSYGYTF
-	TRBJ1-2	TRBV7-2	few	TGTGCCAGCAGCTTAGCGCGGGACAACCTAGGCTATGGCTACACCTTC	CASSLARDNLGYGYTF
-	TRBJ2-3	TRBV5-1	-	TGCGCCAGCTCCGACAGATTCGCAGATACGCAGTATTTT	CASSDRFADTQYF
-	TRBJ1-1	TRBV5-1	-	TGCGCCAGCAGCCCTCCTAACATGAACACTGAAGCTTTCTTT	CASSPPNMNTEAFF
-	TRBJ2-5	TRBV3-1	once	TGTGCCAGCAGCCAAGATAGCCCGGAGTGGTACAATGAGCAGTACTTC	CASSQDSPEWYNEQYF
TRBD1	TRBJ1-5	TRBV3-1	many	TGTGCCAGCAGCCAGGGACAGGGCAATCAGCCCCAGCATTTT	CASSQGQGNQPQHF
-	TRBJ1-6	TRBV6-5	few	TGTGCCAGCAGTTGGACACTTTATAATTCACCCCTCCACTTT	CASSWTLYNSPLHF
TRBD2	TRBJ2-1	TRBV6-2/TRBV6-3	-	TGTGCCAGCAGTTACGATGCGGGGGGGTACAATGAGCAGTTCTTC	CASSYDAGGYNEQFF
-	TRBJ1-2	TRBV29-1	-	TGCAGCGTTGAAGTCGCAGGGTCAGGTGGCTACACCTTC	CSVEVAGSGGYTF
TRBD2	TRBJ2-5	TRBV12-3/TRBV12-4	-	TGTGCCAGCAGTATCACTAGCGGTTGTGGGTACTTC	CASSITSGCGYF
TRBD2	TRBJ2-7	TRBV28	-	TGTGCCAGCCGAGGTAGCGGGGTCTACGAGCAGTACTTC	CASRGSGVYEQYF
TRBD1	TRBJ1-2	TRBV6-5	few	TGTGCCAGCAGATCAGGGGGAAACTATGGCTACACCTTC	CASRSGGNYGYTF
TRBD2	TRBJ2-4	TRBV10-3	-	TGTGCCATCAGTCCGGAGCGGGGGGGCGCCAAAAACATTCAGTACTTC	CAISPERGGAKNIQYF
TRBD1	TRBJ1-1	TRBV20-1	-	TGCAGTGCCCCGCGACAGGGCGCCGGCACTGAAGCTTTCTTT	CSAPRQGAGTEAFF
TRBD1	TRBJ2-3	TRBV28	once	TGTGTCAGCAGTCATGGGACAGGGGGCACAGATACGCAGTATTTT	CVSSHGTGGTDTQYF
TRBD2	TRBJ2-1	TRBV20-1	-	TGCAGTGCTGCGGGACTAGCGGACTACAATGAGCAGTTCTTC	CSAAGLADYNEQFF
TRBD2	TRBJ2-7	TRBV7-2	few	TGTGCCAGCAGCTCGGCGGGACTAGCGAGCGAGCAGTACTTC	CASSSAGLASEQYF
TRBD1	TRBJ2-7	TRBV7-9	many	TGTGCCAGCAGCCACGACAGGGGGGACGAGCAGTACTTC	CASSHDRGDEQYF
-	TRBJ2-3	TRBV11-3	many	TGTGCCAGCAGCTTAGGGCAGTTGGGCACAGATACGCAGTATTTT	CASSLGQLGTDTQYF
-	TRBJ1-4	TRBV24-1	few	TGTGCCACCAGTGATAAGTCTCCAACTAATGAAAAACTGTTTTTT	CATSDKSPTNEKLFF
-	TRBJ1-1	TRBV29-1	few	TGCAGCGTTGAGGGGGGCTCCGTTGAAGCTTTCTTT	CSVEGGSVEAFF
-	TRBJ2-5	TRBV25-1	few	TGTGCCAGCAGTGAATTCTTGGGGGGCTGGGAGACCCAGTACTTC	CASSEFLGGWETQYF
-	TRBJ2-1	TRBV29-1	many	TGCAGCGTTGGTGGCTCCTCCTACAATGAGCAGTTCTTC	CSVGGSSYNEQFF
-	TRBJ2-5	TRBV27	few	TGTGCCAGTCACCGCACGGGTTATGGCCAAGAGACCCAGTACTTC	CASHRTGYGQETQYF
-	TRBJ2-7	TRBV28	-	TGTGCCAGCAGTTTTCCCGGACGGAGCTCCTACGAGCAGTACTTC	CASSFPGRSSYEQYF
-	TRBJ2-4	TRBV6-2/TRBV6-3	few	TGTGCCAGCAGTTGGGCAGGGGAGGCCAAAAACATTCAGTACTTC	CASSWAGEAKNIQYF
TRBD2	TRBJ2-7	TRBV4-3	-	TGCGCCAGCAGCCAGGCCCCCGGGACTACTTCCAGCGAGCAGTACTTC	CASSQAPGTTSSEQYF
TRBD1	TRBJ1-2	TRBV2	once	TGTGCCAGCAGTGAGCGGACAGGGCTTCAAGTGTCTGGCTACACCTTC	CASSERTGLQVSGYTF
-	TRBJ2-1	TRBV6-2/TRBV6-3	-	TGTGCCAGCAGTCACCGAGTCAATGAGCAGTTCTTC	CASSHRVNEQFF
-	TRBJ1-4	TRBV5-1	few	TGCGCCAGCAGCTTGGGGGGGCTGGTTGGTGAAAAACTGTTTTTT	CASSLGGLVGEKLFF
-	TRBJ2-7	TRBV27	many	TGTGCCAGCAGTTTACAGGGCCTCGAGCAGTACTTC	CASSLQGLEQYF
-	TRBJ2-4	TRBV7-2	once	TGTGCCAGCAGCTCACCGACGATAGTCAAAAACATTCAGTACTTC	CASSSPTIVKNIQYF